These T cell receptor beta chains were read from a single sample in a study of T cells in Graves' hyperthyroidism and ophthalmopathy. From the multiplex PCR reads, TCRdb called clonotypes with MiXCR, one entry per CDR3 protein. This sample has about 290,000 distinct CDR3 sequences; roughly 13% occur once, and the top ten carry 6.5% to 10%. Material for sequencing was blood. The receptors originated from a woman aged 35 to 49 with Graves' hyperthyroidism. Both conserved end residues are part of each CDR3. A D gene is named only where the DNA matches it firmly. Some rows mark clone size as missing; the rest say once, few, many or name a class of expanded clone.

V	size	length	D	J	DNA	CDR3
TRBV2	many	16	TRBD2	TRBJ2-1	TGTGCCAGCAGCCCCCAACTAGCGGGAGATGACAATGAGCAGTTCTTC	CASSPQLAGDDNEQFF
TRBV24-1	NA	13	NA	TRBJ2-5	TGTGCCACCAGTGATTCCCTCGTCGGGACCCAGTACTTC	CATSDSLVGTQYF
TRBV24-1	many	14	NA	TRBJ2-7	TGTGCCACCAGTGAACAGGGTAAAGTCCACGAGCAGTACTTC	CATSEQGKVHEQYF
TRBV19	NA	15	NA	TRBJ2-1	TGTGCCAGTAGTATAGGGCAACTAGTCTGGAATGAGCAGTTCTTC	CASSIGQLVWNEQFF
TRBV6-1	NA	16	NA	TRBJ2-1	TGTGCCAGCAGTGAAAGGGGCCGAAGCCCCTACAATGAGCAGTTCTTC	CASSERGRSPYNEQFF
TRBV7-6	NA	13	NA	TRBJ1-1	TGTGCCAGCAGCTGGGCTTTGAACACTGAAGCTTTCTTT	CASSWALNTEAFF
TRBV7-9	few	17	TRBD2	TRBJ2-1	TGTGCCAGCAGCTTAGGGGTGGAGCGGGAGACTTACAATGAGCAGTTCTTC	CASSLGVERETYNEQFF
TRBV6-1	NA	15	NA	TRBJ1-3	TGTGCCAGCAGTCGCAACAGGGAGGATGGAAACACCATATATTTT	CASSRNREDGNTIYF
TRBV6-2/TRBV6-3	many	14	NA	TRBJ2-7	TGTGCCAGCAGCGACCCCGCGGAGGGTTACGAGCAGTACTTC	CASSDPAEGYEQYF
TRBV4-1	NA	14	NA	TRBJ1-1	TGCGCCAGCAGCCAAGGGCGGAAGAACACTGAAACTTTCTTT	CASSQGRKNTETFF
TRBV28	many	15	NA	TRBJ2-3	TGTGCCAGCGAGACCGGGGACGGTGCCCTCCGGGCGCAGTATTTT	CASETGDGALRAQYF
TRBV19	few	15	TRBD2	TRBJ2-1	TGTGCCAGTAGTATTAGCGGGAGGTCCTACAATGAGCAGTTCTTC	CASSISGRSYNEQFF
TRBV2	NA	15	TRBD1	TRBJ1-5	TGTGCCAGCAGTGAAGGGGACAGGGGCAATCAGCCCCAGCATTTT	CASSEGDRGNQPQHF
TRBV4-1	many	13	NA	TRBJ1-1	TGCGCCAGCAGGCCCGGGGCGAACACTGAAGCTTTCTTT	CASRPGANTEAFF
TRBV28	NA	14	NA	TRBJ1-5	TGTGCCAGCCTCGGGGCGCTGGGCAATCAGCCCCAGCATTTT	CASLGALGNQPQHF
TRBV5-5	many	14	NA	TRBJ2-7	TGTGCCAGCAGCCCCGCCCCTGGGGCCCACGAGCAGTACTTC	CASSPAPGAHEQYF
TRBV5-6	NA	15	NA	TRBJ1-1	TGTGCCAGCAGCTTGGGGGCAGCCATGAACACTGAAGCTTTCTTT	CASSLGAAMNTEAFF
TRBV11-2	many	14	NA	TRBJ2-5	TGTGCCAGCGGCCTACTAGGAACGCAAGAGACCCAGTACTTC	CASGLLGTQETQYF
TRBV5-8	many	13	NA	TRBJ1-2	TGTGCCAGCAGCTTGTGGGGGGACTATGGCTACACCTTC	CASSLWGDYGYTF